These T cell receptor beta chains were read from a single sample in a study of CXCR3-negative and CXCR3-positive naive CD8 T cells. Reanalyzing the 5' RACE reads, TCRdb keeps one entry per CDR3 protein, without DNA. This table lists about 26,000 distinct CDR3 sequences. The source material was naive CXCR3- CD8+ T cells from blood. These receptors were taken from a human donor in good health. Some clones in this sample may be carry-over from other donors' samples. The CDR3 runs from the conserved cysteine through the conserved F or W.

V,J,CDR3
TRBV7-6,TRBJ2-5,CASSLAQGVETQYF
TRBV4-3,TRBJ2-2,CASSQEGAAGGPGELFF
TRBV27,TRBJ1-2,CASSLLEGNYGYTF
TRBV29-1,TRBJ2-1,CSAHLTENNEQFF
TRBV20-1,TRBJ1-1,CSAKKDTEAFF
TRBV6-5,TRBJ2-2,CASSYSLASEYPGELFF
TRBV10-3,TRBJ2-1,CAIRSTGSSYNEQFF
TRBV7-9,TRBJ1-1,CASSEPQGAEPFEAFF
TRBV11-2,TRBJ2-7,CASRPGLSHEQYF
TRBV29-1,TRBJ2-7,CSVAPRNSYEQYF
TRBV20-1,TRBJ1-1,CSASGPGGEPHEAFF
TRBV9,TRBJ2-2,CASSVLGSNTGELFF
TRBV29-1,TRBJ2-5,CSVVADSQETQYF
TRBV6-2/TRBV6-3,TRBJ2-1,CASSPGTVNEQFF
TRBV7-8,TRBJ2-3,CASSRPPLVPDTQYF
TRBV2,TRBJ1-5,CASSSTGGEQPQHF
TRBV20-1,TRBJ1-2,CSARVLGGYAYTF
TRBV27,TRBJ2-5,CASSFDQTGDQETQYF
TRBV19,TRBJ2-1,CASSTGREQFF